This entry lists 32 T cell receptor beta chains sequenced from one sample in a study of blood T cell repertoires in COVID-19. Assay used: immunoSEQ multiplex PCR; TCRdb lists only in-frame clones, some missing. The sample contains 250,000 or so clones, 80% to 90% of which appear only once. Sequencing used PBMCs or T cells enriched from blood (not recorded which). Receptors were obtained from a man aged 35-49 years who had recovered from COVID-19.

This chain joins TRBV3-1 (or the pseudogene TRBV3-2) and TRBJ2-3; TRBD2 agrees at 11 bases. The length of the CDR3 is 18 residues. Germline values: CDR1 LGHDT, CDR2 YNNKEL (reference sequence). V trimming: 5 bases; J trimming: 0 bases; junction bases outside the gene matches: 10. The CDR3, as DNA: TGTGCCAGCAGCTTGGTCGGTAGCGGGGGGGCTAGCACAGATACGCAGTATTTT. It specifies CASSLVGSGGASTDTQYF.

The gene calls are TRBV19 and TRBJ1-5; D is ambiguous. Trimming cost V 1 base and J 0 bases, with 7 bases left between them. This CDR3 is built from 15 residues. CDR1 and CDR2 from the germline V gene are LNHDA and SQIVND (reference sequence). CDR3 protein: CASSIAAYSNQPQHF. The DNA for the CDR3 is TGTGCCAGTAGTATAGCCGCCTATAGCAATCAGCCCCAGCATTTT. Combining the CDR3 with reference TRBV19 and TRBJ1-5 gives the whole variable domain DGGITQSPKYLFRKEGQNVTLSCEQNLNHDAMYWYRQDPGQGLRLIYYSQIVNDFQKGDIAEGYSVSREKKESFPLTVTSAQKNPTAFYLCASSIAAYSNQPQHFGDGTRLSIL.

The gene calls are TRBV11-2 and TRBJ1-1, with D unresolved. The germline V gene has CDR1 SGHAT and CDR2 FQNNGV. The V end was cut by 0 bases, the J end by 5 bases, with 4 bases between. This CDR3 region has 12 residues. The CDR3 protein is CASSLDLTEAFF. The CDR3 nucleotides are TGTGCCAGCAGCTTAGACCTTACTGAAGCTTTCTTT. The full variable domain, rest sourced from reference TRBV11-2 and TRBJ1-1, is EAGVAQSPRYKIIEKRQSVAFWCNPISGHATLYWYQQILGQGPKLLIQFQNNGVVDDSQLPKDRFSAERLKGVDSTLKIQPAKLEDSAVYLCASSLDLTEAFFGQGTRLTVV.

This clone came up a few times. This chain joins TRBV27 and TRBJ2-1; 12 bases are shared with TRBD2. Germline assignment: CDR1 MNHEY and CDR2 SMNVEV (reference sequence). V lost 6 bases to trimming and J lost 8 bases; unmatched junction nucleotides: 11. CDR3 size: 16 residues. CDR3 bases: TGTGCCAGCAGCCAACGACTAGCGGGAGCCTCTCATGAGCAGTTCTTC. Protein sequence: CASSQRLAGASHEQFF.

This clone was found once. CDR3 sequence (DNA): TGCGCCAGCAGCGCGGGGTCCATCGGAAACACCATATATTTT. This gives the protein CASSAGSIGNTIYF. The rearrangement uses TRBV5-1 and TRBJ1-3; the D is unclear. CDR3 size: 14 residues. Trimming took 4 bases from V and 4 from J, leaving 12 bases between them. Looked up from germline, CDR1 is SGHRS and CDR2 is YFSETQ.

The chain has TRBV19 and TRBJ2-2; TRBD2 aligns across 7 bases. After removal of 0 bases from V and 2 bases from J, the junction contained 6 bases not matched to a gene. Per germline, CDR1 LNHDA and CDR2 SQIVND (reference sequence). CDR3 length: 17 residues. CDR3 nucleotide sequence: TGTGCCAGTAGTATAGATGCCGGACTAGGCAACACCGGGGAGCTGTTTTTT. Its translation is CASSIDAGLGNTGELFF.

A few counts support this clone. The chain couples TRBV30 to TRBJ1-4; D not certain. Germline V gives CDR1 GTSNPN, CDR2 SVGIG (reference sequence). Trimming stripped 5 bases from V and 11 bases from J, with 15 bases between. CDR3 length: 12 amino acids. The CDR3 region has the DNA TGTGCCTGGGGAGGGAGGGCTCGGAAACTGTTTTTT. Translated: CAWGGRARKLFF. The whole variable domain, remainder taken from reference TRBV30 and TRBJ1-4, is SQTIHQWPATLVQPVGSPLSLECTVEGTSNPNLYWYRQAAGRGLQLLFYSVGIGQISSEVPQNLSASRPQDRQFILSSKKLLLSDSGFYLCAWGGRARKLFFGSGTQLSVL.

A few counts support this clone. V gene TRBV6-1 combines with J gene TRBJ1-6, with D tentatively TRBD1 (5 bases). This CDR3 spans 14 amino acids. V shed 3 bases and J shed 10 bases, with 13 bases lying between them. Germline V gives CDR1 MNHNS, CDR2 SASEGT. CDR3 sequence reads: CASSERDLGSPLHF. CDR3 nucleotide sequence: TGTGCCAGCAGTGAGCGGGACCTGGGGTCACCCCTCCACTTT.

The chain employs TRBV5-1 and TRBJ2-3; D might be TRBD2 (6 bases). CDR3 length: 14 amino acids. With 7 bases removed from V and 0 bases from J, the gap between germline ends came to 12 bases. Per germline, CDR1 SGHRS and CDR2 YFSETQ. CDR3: CASEAGGSTDTQYF. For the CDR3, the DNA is TGCGCCAGCGAGGCTGGGGGGAGCACAGATACGCAGTATTTT.

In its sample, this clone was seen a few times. The CDR3, as DNA: TGTGCCAGCAGTTATAAAAGCGGGAGCTACAATGAGCAGTTCTTC. It encodes CASSYKSGSYNEQFF. This chain joins TRBV6-5 and TRBJ2-1, with TRBD2 matching 8 bases. The germline gives CDR1 MNHEY, CDR2 SVGAGI. The CDR3 contains 15 residues. Unmatched junction bases numbered 4, after V lost 3 bases and J lost 3 bases.

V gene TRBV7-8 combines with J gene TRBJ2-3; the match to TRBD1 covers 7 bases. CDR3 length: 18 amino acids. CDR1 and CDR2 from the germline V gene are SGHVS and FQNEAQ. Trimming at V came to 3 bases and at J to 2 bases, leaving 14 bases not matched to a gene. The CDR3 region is CASSFGGPWDRTTDTQYF. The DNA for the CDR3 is TGTGCCAGCAGCTTCGGTGGACCTTGGGACAGAACCACAGATACGCAGTATTTT.

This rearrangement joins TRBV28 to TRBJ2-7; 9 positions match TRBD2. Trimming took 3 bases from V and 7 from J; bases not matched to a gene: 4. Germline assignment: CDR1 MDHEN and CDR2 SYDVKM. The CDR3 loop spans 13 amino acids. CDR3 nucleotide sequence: TGTGCCAGCAGTTTCTTAGCGGGAGTGGAGCAGTACTTC. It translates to CASSFLAGVEQYF.

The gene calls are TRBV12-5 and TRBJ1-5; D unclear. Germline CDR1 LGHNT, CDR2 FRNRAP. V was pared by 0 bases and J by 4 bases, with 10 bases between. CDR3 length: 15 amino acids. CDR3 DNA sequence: TGTGCTAGTGGTTTGGTACTCGGGGAGAATCAGCCCCAGCATTTT. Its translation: CASGLVLGENQPQHF.

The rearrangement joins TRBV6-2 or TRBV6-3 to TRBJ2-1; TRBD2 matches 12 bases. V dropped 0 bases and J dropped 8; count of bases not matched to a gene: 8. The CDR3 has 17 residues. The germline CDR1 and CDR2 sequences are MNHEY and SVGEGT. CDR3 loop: CASSYSSSGGARYEQFF. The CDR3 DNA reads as TGTGCCAGCAGTTACTCTTCTAGCGGGGGGGCCCGGTATGAGCAGTTCTTC.

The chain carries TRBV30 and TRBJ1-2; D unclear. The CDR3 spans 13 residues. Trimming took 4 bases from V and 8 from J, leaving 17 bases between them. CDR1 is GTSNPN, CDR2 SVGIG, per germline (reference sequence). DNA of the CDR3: TGTGCCTGGAAGCCCGCCCCGGGTGGCGGCTACACCTTC. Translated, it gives CAWKPAPGGGYTF.

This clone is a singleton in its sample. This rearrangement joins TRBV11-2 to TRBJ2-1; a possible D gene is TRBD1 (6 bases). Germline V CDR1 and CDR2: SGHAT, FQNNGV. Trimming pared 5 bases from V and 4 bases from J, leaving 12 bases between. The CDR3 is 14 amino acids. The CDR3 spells CASSLVGTYNEQFF. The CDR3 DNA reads TGTGCCAGCAGCCTAGTGGGGACATACAATGAGCAGTTCTTC.

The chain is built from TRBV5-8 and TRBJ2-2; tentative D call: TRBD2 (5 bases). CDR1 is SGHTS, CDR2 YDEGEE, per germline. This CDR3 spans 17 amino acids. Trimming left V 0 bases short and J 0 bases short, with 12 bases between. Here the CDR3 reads CASSLEVASPNTGELFF. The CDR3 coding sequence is TGTGCCAGCAGCTTGGAGGTCGCTAGCCCGAACACCGGGGAGCTGTTTTTT.

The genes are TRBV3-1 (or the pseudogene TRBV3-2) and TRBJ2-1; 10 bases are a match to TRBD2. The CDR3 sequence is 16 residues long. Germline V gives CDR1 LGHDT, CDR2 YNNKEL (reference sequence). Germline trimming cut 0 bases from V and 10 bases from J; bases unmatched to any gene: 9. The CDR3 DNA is TGTGCCAGCAGCCAAGATGGGACTAGCGAATGGGAGGAGCAGTTCTTC. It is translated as CASSQDGTSEWEEQFF.

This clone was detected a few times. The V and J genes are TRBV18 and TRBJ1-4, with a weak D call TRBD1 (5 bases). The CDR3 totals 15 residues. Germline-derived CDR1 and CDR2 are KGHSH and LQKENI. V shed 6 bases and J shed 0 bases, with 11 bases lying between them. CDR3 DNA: TGTGCCAGCTCTCCCAGGGATGCAACTAATGAAAAACTGTTTTTT. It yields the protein CASSPRDATNEKLFF.

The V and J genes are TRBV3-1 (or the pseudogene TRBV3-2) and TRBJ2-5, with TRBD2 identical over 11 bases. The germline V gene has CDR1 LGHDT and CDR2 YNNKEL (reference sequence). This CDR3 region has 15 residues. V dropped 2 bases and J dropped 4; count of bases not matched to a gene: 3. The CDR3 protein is CASSQLAGGGETQYF. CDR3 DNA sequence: TGTGCCAGCAGCCAACTAGCGGGAGGAGGAGAGACCCAGTACTTC.

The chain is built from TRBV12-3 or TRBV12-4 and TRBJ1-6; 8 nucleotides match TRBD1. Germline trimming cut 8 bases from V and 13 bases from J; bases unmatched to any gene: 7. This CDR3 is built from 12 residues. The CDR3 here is CASSLDRGPLHF. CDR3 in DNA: TGTGCCAGCTCACTTGACAGGGGTCCCCTCCACTTT.

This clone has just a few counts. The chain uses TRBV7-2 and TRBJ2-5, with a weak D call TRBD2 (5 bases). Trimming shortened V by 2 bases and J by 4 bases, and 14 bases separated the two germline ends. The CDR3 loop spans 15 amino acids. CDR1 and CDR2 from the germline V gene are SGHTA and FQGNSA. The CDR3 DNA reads TGTGCCAGCAGCTTAATGAGGGCCGGGGTAGAGACCCAGTACTTC. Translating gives CASSLMRAGVETQYF.

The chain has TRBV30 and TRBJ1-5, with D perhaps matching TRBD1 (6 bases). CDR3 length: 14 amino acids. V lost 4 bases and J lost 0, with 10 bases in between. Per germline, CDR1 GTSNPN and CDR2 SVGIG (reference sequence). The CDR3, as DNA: TGTGCCTGGACTCAGGACAGTAGCAATCAGCCCCAGCATTTT. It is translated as CAWTQDSSNQPQHF.

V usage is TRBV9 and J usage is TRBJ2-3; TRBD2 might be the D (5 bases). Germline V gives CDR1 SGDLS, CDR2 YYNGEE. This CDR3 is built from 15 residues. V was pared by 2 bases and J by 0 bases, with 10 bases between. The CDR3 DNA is TGTGCCAGCAGCGTCTTTGGCGGGAGCACAGATACGCAGTATTTT. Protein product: CASSVFGGSTDTQYF.

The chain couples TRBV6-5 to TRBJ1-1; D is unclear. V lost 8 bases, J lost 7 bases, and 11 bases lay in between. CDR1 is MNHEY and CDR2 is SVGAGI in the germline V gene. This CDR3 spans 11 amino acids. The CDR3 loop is CASRTGNEAFF. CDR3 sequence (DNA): TGTGCCAGCCGTACGGGGAATGAAGCTTTCTTT.

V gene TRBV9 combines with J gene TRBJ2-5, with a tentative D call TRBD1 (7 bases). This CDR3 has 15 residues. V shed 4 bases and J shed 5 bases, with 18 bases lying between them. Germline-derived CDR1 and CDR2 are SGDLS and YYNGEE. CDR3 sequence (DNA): TGTGCCAGCAGCCTAGGGGGGCAGGGGGAGGAGACCCAGTACTTC. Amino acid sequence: CASSLGGQGEETQYF.

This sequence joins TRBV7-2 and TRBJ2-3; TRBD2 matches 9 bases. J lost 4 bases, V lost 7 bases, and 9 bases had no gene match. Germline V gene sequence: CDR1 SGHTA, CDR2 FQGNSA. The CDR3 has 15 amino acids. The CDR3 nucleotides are TGTGCCAGCACCTTTAATAGCGGGAGCGCAGATACGCAGTATTTT. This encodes CASTFNSGSADTQYF.

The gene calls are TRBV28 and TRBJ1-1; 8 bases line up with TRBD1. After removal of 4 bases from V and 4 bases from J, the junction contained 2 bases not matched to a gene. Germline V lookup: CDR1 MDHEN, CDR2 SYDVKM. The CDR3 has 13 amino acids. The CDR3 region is CASSWTGSTEAFF. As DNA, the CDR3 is TGTGCCAGCAGTTGGACAGGGTCCACTGAAGCTTTCTTT.

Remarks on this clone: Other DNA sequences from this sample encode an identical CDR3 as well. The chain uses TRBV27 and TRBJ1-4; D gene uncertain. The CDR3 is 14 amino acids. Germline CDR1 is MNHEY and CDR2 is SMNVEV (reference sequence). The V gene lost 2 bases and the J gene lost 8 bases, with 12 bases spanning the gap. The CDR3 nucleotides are TGTGCCAGCAGTTTAGTCCCGCCGCGGGAAAAACTGTTTTTT. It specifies CASSLVPPREKLFF.

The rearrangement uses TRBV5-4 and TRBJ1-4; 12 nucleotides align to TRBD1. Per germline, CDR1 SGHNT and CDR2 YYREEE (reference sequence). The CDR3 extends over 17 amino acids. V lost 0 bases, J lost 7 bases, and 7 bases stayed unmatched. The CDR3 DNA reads TGTGCCAGCAGCTTGGGGCACGGGGGACAGGGGGCTGAAAAACTGTTTTTT. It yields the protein CASSLGHGGQGAEKLFF. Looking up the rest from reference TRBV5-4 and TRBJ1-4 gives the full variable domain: ETGVTQSPTHLIKTRGQQVTLRCSSQSGHNTVSWYQQALGQGPQFIFQYYREEENGRGNFPPRFSGLQFPNYSSELNVNALELDDSALYLCASSLGHGGQGAEKLFFGSGTQLSVL.

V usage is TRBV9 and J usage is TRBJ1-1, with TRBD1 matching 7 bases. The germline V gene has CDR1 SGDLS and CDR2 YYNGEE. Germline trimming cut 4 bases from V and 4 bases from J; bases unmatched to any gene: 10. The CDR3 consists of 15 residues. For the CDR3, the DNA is TGTGCCAGCAGCCTACAGACGACAGGGTTCACTGAAGCTTTCTTT. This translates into CASSLQTTGFTEAFF.

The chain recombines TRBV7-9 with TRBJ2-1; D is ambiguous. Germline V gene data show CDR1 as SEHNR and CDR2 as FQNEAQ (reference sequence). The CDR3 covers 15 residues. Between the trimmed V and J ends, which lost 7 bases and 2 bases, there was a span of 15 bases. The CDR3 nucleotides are TGTGCCAGCACCCCGGGTGACCAACCCTACAATGAGCAGTTCTTC. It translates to CASTPGDQPYNEQFF.